These T cell receptor beta chains were read from a single sample in a study of cytomegalovirus exposure and HLA in healthy donors. TCRdb's table, derived via immunoSEQ multiplex PCR, lists solely in-frame clones and lacks some. The sample lists about 150,000 clones, 84% occurring once. The sequenced sample consisted of PBMCs. These receptor sequences come from a boy aged 2-9 years in good health and CMV-seronegative. Each CDR3 is given with its conserved first and last residue. A D gene is named only where the DNA matches it firmly. Only some rows state a clone size, as once, few, many or a class for expanded clones.

D gene: NA
clone size: NA
V gene: TRBV5-6
J gene: TRBJ2-7
CDR3 DNA: TGTGCCAGCAGCCCCGGTCTATACGAGCAGTACTTC
CDR3 protein: CASSPGLYEQYF

D gene: NA
clone size: NA
V gene: TRBV7-2
J gene: TRBJ2-7
CDR3 DNA: TGTGCCAGCAGCTTACCCCTCGGGACAAGCTCCTACGAGCAGTACTTC
CDR3 protein: CASSLPLGTSSYEQYF

D gene: NA
clone size: NA
V gene: TRBV2
J gene: TRBJ1-1
CDR3 DNA: TGTGCCAGCACCCTGGAGGATACAGCTTTCTTT
CDR3 protein: CASTLEDTAFF

D gene: NA
clone size: few
V gene: TRBV6-4
J gene: TRBJ2-7
CDR3 DNA: TGTGCCAGCAGTGCCGAACAGGGCCAGGGGCAGTACTTC
CDR3 protein: CASSAEQGQGQYF

D gene: TRBD2
clone size: NA
V gene: TRBV12-5
J gene: TRBJ2-3
CDR3 DNA: TGTGCTAGTGGTTTGAGACTAGCGGGCAATACAGATACGCAGTATTTT
CDR3 protein: CASGLRLAGNTDTQYF

D gene: NA
clone size: NA
V gene: TRBV6-1
J gene: TRBJ1-5
CDR3 DNA: TGTGCCAGCAGTGAACTACCATCCCGGTTGGTCCCGAATAATCAGCCCCAGCATTTT
CDR3 protein: CASSELPSRLVPNNQPQHF

D gene: TRBD2
clone size: NA
V gene: TRBV6-1
J gene: TRBJ2-5
CDR3 DNA: TGTGCCAGCAGTGAATTGCGGGGGCAAGAGACCCAGTACTTC
CDR3 protein: CASSELRGQETQYF

D gene: NA
clone size: NA
V gene: TRBV5-4
J gene: TRBJ2-5
CDR3 DNA: TGTGCCAGCAGCCCAACCGTGGGTTTAGCGGAAACCCAGTACTTC
CDR3 protein: CASSPTVGLAETQYF

D gene: TRBD1
clone size: medium-sized
V gene: TRBV25-1
J gene: TRBJ2-2
CDR3 DNA: TGTGCCAGCAGCCCGGGACAGGGCGACACCGGGGAGCTGTTTTTT
CDR3 protein: CASSPGQGDTGELFF

D gene: TRBD1
clone size: NA
V gene: TRBV7-3
J gene: TRBJ2-1
CDR3 DNA: TGTGCCAGCAGTGGGGACAGCGAGCAGTTCTTC
CDR3 protein: CASSGDSEQFF

D gene: NA
clone size: NA
V gene: TRBV6-5
J gene: TRBJ2-1
CDR3 DNA: TGTGCCAGCAGTTCTCGACAGACCGTCGTTAATGAGCAGTTCTTC
CDR3 protein: CASSSRQTVVNEQFF

D gene: NA
clone size: NA
V gene: TRBV19
J gene: TRBJ2-1
CDR3 DNA: TGTGCCAGTAGACCGGACGGGCCCGGCGGGCCTTTTGAGTTCTTC
CDR3 protein: CASRPDGPGGPFEFF

D gene: TRBD2
clone size: NA
V gene: TRBV11-1
J gene: TRBJ2-1
CDR3 DNA: TGTGCCAGCAGCTTTTTTAGGGCGGGAGGTAGGGCCAATGAGCAGTTCTTC
CDR3 protein: CASSFFRAGGRANEQFF

D gene: NA
clone size: NA
V gene: TRBV29-1
J gene: TRBJ2-7
CDR3 DNA: TGCAGCGTTAAGGAGGGTATCTACGAGCAGTACTTC
CDR3 protein: CSVKEGIYEQYF

D gene: NA
clone size: NA
V gene: TRBV27
J gene: TRBJ1-3
CDR3 DNA: TGTGCCAGCAGTTTGCAGGGGACGGCTGGAAACACCATATATTTT
CDR3 protein: CASSLQGTAGNTIYF

D gene: TRBD2
clone size: NA
V gene: TRBV28
J gene: TRBJ2-3
CDR3 DNA: TGTGCCAGCAGTTCCCCGACTAGCGGGGGCACAGATACGCAGTATTTT
CDR3 protein: CASSSPTSGGTDTQYF

D gene: NA
clone size: NA
V gene: TRBV19
J gene: TRBJ2-7
CDR3 DNA: TGTGCCAGTAGTATGGGAATGGGACAAGTATACGAGCAGTACTTC
CDR3 protein: CASSMGMGQVYEQYF

D gene: NA
clone size: NA
V gene: TRBV25-1
J gene: TRBJ1-1
CDR3 DNA: TGTGCCAGCAGTGAATCAATAAATCGGGGACAACTGAACACTGAAGCTTTCTTT
CDR3 protein: CASSESINRGQLNTEAFF

D gene: NA
clone size: NA
V gene: TRBV6-5
J gene: TRBJ1-4
CDR3 DNA: TGTGCCAGCAGGCAGGGTGTCGCTAATGAAAAACTGTTTTTT
CDR3 protein: CASRQGVANEKLFF

D gene: NA
clone size: NA
V gene: TRBV10-3
J gene: TRBJ1-1
CDR3 DNA: TGTGCCATCAGTGAGTCGAGGCCGAATATGAACACTGAAGCTTTCTTT
CDR3 protein: CAISESRPNMNTEAFF

D gene: NA
clone size: NA
V gene: TRBV5-5
J gene: TRBJ2-7
CDR3 DNA: TGTGCCAGCAGCTTGAGAGGGTCCTACGAGCAGTACTTC
CDR3 protein: CASSLRGSYEQYF

D gene: TRBD2
clone size: NA
V gene: TRBV2
J gene: TRBJ2-1
CDR3 DNA: TGTGCCAGCTGCCGTGAAGCGGGGTACAGCTCCTACAATGAGCAGTTCTTC
CDR3 protein: CASCREAGYSSYNEQFF

D gene: TRBD2
clone size: NA
V gene: TRBV10-3
J gene: TRBJ2-1
CDR3 DNA: TGTGCCATCAGTGGCCGGACTAGCGGGACTAGCAATGAGCAGTTCTTC
CDR3 protein: CAISGRTSGTSNEQFF

D gene: NA
clone size: NA
V gene: TRBV2
J gene: TRBJ1-6
CDR3 DNA: TGTGCCAGCCTAGGAGGCTATAATTCACCCCTCCACTTT
CDR3 protein: CASLGGYNSPLHF

D gene: TRBD1
clone size: NA
V gene: TRBV10-3
J gene: TRBJ2-7
CDR3 DNA: TGTGCCATCAGTGACGGACAGGATATCTACGAGCAGTACTTC
CDR3 protein: CAISDGQDIYEQYF

D gene: TRBD2
clone size: NA
V gene: TRBV7-9
J gene: TRBJ2-1
CDR3 DNA: TGTGCCAGCATTAGATCCCAGGCGGGAGGGTTAAATGAGCAGTTCTTC
CDR3 protein: CASIRSQAGGLNEQFF

D gene: NA
clone size: NA
V gene: TRBV7-9
J gene: TRBJ1-2
CDR3 DNA: TGTGCCAGCAGCTTATTTCCGGGCTACACCTTC
CDR3 protein: CASSLFPGYTF

D gene: TRBD2
clone size: NA
V gene: TRBV27
J gene: TRBJ2-2
CDR3 DNA: TGTGCCAGCAGTAATGGGGCTAGCGGGGGGGTTTACGGGGAGCTGTTTTTT
CDR3 protein: CASSNGASGGVYGELFF

D gene: NA
clone size: NA
V gene: TRBV19
J gene: TRBJ1-1
CDR3 DNA: TGTGCCAGTAGTATAGATTCGGGGGGGAACACTGAAGCTTTCTTT
CDR3 protein: CASSIDSGGNTEAFF

D gene: NA
clone size: once
V gene: TRBV10-1
J gene: TRBJ2-2
CDR3 DNA: TGCGCCAGCAGCACGGGGGGCGAAAATGCCGGGGAGCTGTTTTTT
CDR3 protein: CASSTGGENAGELFF

D gene: NA
clone size: NA
V gene: TRBV5-1
J gene: TRBJ1-2
CDR3 DNA: TGCGCCAGCAGCCCAGCAGGGTATTTGGGCTACACCTTC
CDR3 protein: CASSPAGYLGYTF

D gene: NA
clone size: NA
V gene: TRBV7-3
J gene: TRBJ1-1
CDR3 DNA: TGTGCCAGCAGCACCCAGACAGGTTTTGAAGCTTTCTTT
CDR3 protein: CASSTQTGFEAFF

D gene: NA
clone size: NA
V gene: TRBV9
J gene: TRBJ2-7
CDR3 DNA: TGTGCCAGCAGCACGAGCGCCGAGCTCCCCTACGAGCAGTACTTC
CDR3 protein: CASSTSAELPYEQYF

D gene: NA
clone size: NA
V gene: TRBV7-9
J gene: TRBJ1-2
CDR3 DNA: TGTGCCAGCAGACGGGGCGGGGTGACTGGCTACACCTTC
CDR3 protein: CASRRGGVTGYTF

D gene: NA
clone size: NA
V gene: TRBV7-2
J gene: TRBJ1-6
CDR3 DNA: TGTGCCAGCAGCCCCTCCCGGGGGGGCAGGTCACCCCTCCACTTT
CDR3 protein: CASSPSRGGRSPLHF

D gene: NA
clone size: NA
V gene: TRBV29-1
J gene: TRBJ2-3
CDR3 DNA: TGCAGCGTCGAGAGAGGAGGAGATACGCAGTATTTT
CDR3 protein: CSVERGGDTQYF

D gene: TRBD1
clone size: NA
V gene: TRBV15
J gene: TRBJ1-2
CDR3 DNA: TGTGCCACCACAGGACAGGGGGCGACTAACTATGGCTACACCTTC
CDR3 protein: CATTGQGATNYGYTF

D gene: NA
clone size: few
V gene: TRBV4-1
J gene: TRBJ1-4
CDR3 DNA: TGCGCCAGCAGCCAAGTGGCATCATTCGGGGGGGAAAAACTGTTTTTT
CDR3 protein: CASSQVASFGGEKLFF

D gene: TRBD2
clone size: few
V gene: TRBV6-6
J gene: TRBJ2-5
CDR3 DNA: TGTGCCAGCAGCCTAGCGGGAGAGACCCAGTACTTC
CDR3 protein: CASSLAGETQYF

D gene: TRBD1
clone size: NA
V gene: TRBV7-9
J gene: TRBJ1-5
CDR3 DNA: TGTTCCAGCAGCTTAGTAGGAGGGACAGCCCGTGAGGCCCAGCATTTT
CDR3 protein: CSSSLVGGTAREAQHF

D gene: NA
clone size: NA
V gene: TRBV7-9
J gene: TRBJ1-4
CDR3 DNA: TGTGCCAGCACCCCCGGACAGCCCGCAACTAATGAAAAACTGTTTTTT
CDR3 protein: CASTPGQPATNEKLFF

D gene: TRBD1
clone size: NA
V gene: TRBV5-1
J gene: TRBJ1-1
CDR3 DNA: TGCGCCAGCAGCTTGGGGAGACAGGGCGGTGGTTGGGACACTGAAGCTTTCTTT
CDR3 protein: CASSLGRQGGGWDTEAFF

D gene: TRBD2
clone size: NA
V gene: TRBV7-9
J gene: TRBJ2-7
CDR3 DNA: TGTGCCAGCAGCTCAATACCCGGACTAGCGGGACATCCTTACGAGCAGTACTTC
CDR3 protein: CASSSIPGLAGHPYEQYF

D gene: NA
clone size: NA
V gene: TRBV6-1
J gene: TRBJ1-6
CDR3 DNA: TGTGCCAGCAGTGCCTTTATTTGGGGAGGGTTGGTTTCACCCCTCCACTTT
CDR3 protein: CASSAFIWGGLVSPLHF

D gene: TRBD1
clone size: NA
V gene: TRBV10-3
J gene: TRBJ1-2
CDR3 DNA: TGTGCCATCAGTGACACAGGGGTTAACTATGGCTACACCTTC
CDR3 protein: CAISDTGVNYGYTF

D gene: NA
clone size: NA
V gene: TRBV4-2
J gene: TRBJ2-5
CDR3 DNA: TGTGCCAGCAGCCAGGCCGCGACAGCCCAAGAGACCCAGTACTTC
CDR3 protein: CASSQAATAQETQYF

D gene: NA
clone size: NA
V gene: TRBV19
J gene: TRBJ2-2
CDR3 DNA: TGTGCCAGTAGTAAACGGGGATTTAACACCGGGGAGCTGTTTTTT
CDR3 protein: CASSKRGFNTGELFF

D gene: NA
clone size: NA
V gene: TRBV9
J gene: TRBJ2-5
CDR3 DNA: TGTGCCAGCAGCCTTACCGCCGGGACAATCAGTTCTGAGCAGTACTTC
CDR3 protein: CASSLTAGTISSEQYF

D gene: NA
clone size: few
V gene: TRBV19
J gene: TRBJ1-1
CDR3 DNA: TGTGCCAGTAGTGCAGCAGGGGTCATGAACACTGAAGCTTTCTTT
CDR3 protein: CASSAAGVMNTEAFF

D gene: TRBD2
clone size: NA
V gene: TRBV4-3
J gene: TRBJ2-2
CDR3 DNA: TGCGCCAGCAGCCAAGCGCTAGCGGGAGGCCTTGGTAACACCGGGGAGCTGTTTTTT
CDR3 protein: CASSQALAGGLGNTGELFF

D gene: TRBD2
clone size: NA
V gene: TRBV5-4
J gene: TRBJ2-6
CDR3 DNA: TGTGCCAGCAGCTTCCCGGGACTAGCCCGATCCTCTGGGGCCAACGTCCTGACTTTC
CDR3 protein: CASSFPGLARSSGANVLTF

D gene: TRBD1
clone size: NA
V gene: TRBV7-7
J gene: TRBJ2-3
CDR3 DNA: TGTGCCAGCAGCCTCGGGACAGCTAGGGGCCCAGATACGCAGTATTTT
CDR3 protein: CASSLGTARGPDTQYF

D gene: TRBD1
clone size: NA
V gene: TRBV7-9
J gene: TRBJ2-7
CDR3 DNA: TGTGTCCTTGGACAGGGGACATCCTACGAGCAGTACTTC
CDR3 protein: CVLGQGTSYEQYF

D gene: TRBD1
clone size: NA
V gene: TRBV10-3
J gene: TRBJ2-7
CDR3 DNA: TGTGCCACCGTCGGGACAGGGTCCTACGAGCAGTACTTC
CDR3 protein: CATVGTGSYEQYF

D gene: TRBD1
clone size: NA
V gene: TRBV4-1
J gene: TRBJ1-1
CDR3 DNA: TGCGCCAGCAGCCGAGAAATGCTGGGACAGCTGAACACTGAAGCTTTCTTT
CDR3 protein: CASSREMLGQLNTEAFF

D gene: TRBD2
clone size: NA
V gene: TRBV6-5
J gene: TRBJ2-5
CDR3 DNA: TGTGCCAGCAGCACCGGACTAGCGGGGGAGACCCAGTACTTC
CDR3 protein: CASSTGLAGETQYF

D gene: TRBD2
clone size: NA
V gene: TRBV9
J gene: TRBJ2-1
CDR3 DNA: TGTGCCAGCAGCGCTGACGGGAGGGCGGATAATGAGCAGTTCTTC
CDR3 protein: CASSADGRADNEQFF

D gene: NA
clone size: once
V gene: TRBV7-9
J gene: TRBJ2-7
CDR3 DNA: TGTGCCAGCAGCCAAGACGGGGGAAACGAGCAGTACTTC
CDR3 protein: CASSQDGGNEQYF

D gene: NA
clone size: NA
V gene: TRBV28
J gene: TRBJ2-3
CDR3 DNA: TGTGCCAGCAGTGAGGGAGTTCGCACAGATACGCAGTATTTT
CDR3 protein: CASSEGVRTDTQYF